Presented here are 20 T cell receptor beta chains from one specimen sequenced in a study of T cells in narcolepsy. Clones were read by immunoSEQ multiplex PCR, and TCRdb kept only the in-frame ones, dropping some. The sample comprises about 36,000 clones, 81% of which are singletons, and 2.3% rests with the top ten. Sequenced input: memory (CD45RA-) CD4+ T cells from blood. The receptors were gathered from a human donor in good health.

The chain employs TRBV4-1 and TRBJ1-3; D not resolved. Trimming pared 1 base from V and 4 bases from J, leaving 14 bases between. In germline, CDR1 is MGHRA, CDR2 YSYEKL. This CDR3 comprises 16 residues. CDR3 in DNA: TGCGCCAGCAGCCAAGGAAGGAGGACGGGAGGAAACACCATATATTTT. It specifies CASSQGRRTGGNTIYF.

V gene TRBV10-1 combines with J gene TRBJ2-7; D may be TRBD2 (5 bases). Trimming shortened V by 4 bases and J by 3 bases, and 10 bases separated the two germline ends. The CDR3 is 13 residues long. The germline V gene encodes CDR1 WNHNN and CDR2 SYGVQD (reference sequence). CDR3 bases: TGCGCCAGCAGTGGAACGGGGTACTACGAGCAGTACTTC. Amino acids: CASSGTGYYEQYF.

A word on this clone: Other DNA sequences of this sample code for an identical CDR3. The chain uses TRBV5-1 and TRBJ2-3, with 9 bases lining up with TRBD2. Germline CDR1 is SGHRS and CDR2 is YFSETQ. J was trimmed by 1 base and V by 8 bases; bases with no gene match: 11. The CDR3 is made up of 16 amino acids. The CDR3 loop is CASSNIAGAGTDTQYF. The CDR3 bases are TGCGCCAGTAGCAACATAGCGGGAGCGGGCACAGATACGCAGTATTTT.

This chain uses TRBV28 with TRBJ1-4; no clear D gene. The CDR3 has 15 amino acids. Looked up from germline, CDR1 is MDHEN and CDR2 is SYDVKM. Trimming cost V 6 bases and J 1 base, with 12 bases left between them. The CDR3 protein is CASSPRWLTNEKLFF. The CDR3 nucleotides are TGTGCCAGCAGCCCGAGGTGGCTAACTAATGAAAAACTGTTTTTT.

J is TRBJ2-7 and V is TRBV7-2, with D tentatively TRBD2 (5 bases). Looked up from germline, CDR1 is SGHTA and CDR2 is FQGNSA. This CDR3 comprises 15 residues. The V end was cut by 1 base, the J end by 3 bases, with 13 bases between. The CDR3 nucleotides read TGTGCCAGCAGCTTAGGACCGGGGAACTTCTACGAGCAGTACTTC. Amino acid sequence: CASSLGPGNFYEQYF.

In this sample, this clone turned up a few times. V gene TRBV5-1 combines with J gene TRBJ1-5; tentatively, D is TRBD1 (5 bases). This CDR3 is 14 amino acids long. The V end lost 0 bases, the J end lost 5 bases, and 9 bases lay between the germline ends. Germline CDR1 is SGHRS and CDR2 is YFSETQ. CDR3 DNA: TGCGCCAGCAGCTTGGTCGGGGGGGATCAGCCCCAGCATTTT. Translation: CASSLVGGDQPQHF.

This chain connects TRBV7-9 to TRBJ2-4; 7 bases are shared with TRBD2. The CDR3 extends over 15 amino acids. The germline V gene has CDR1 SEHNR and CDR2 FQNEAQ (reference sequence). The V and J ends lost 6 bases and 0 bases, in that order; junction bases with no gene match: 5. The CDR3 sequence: CASSQTGGAKNIQYF. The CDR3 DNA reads TGTGCCAGCAGTCAAACGGGAGGAGCCAAAAACATTCAGTACTTC.

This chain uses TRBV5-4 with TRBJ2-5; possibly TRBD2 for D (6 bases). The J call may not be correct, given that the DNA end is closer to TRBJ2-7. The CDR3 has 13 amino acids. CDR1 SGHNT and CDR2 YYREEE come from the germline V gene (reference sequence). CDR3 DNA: TGTGCCAGCCATCAACGGGGGTCAGTCGAGCAGTACTTC. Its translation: CASHQRGSVEQYF.

The CDR3 here is CASRPDWKSIYEQYF. CDR3 sequence (DNA): TGTGCCAGCAGGCCGGACTGGAAATCAATCTACGAGCAGTACTTC. V and J are TRBV6-1 and TRBJ2-7; a weak D match, TRBD2 (5 bases). This CDR3 has 15 residues. V was pared by 6 bases and J by 3 bases, with 18 bases between. CDR1 MNHNS and CDR2 SASEGT come from the germline V gene.

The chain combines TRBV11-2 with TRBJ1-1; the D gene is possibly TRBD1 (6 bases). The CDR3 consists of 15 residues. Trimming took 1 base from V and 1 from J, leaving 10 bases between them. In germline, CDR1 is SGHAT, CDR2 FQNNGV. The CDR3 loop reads CASSLVARGNTEAFF. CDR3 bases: TGTGCCAGCAGCTTAGTGGCCAGGGGGAACACTGAAGCTTTCTTT.

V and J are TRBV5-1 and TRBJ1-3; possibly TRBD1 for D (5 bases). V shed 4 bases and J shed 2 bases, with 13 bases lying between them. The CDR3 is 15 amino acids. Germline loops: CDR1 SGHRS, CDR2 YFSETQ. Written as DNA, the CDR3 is TGCGCCAGCAGCATAGGGGAGAGGGCTGGAAACACCATATATTTT. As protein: CASSIGERAGNTIYF.

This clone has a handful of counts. DNA of the CDR3: TGTGCCAGCAGCTTCCGGACTAGCGGGAGGGATGAGCAGTTCTTC. Its translation: CASSFRTSGRDEQFF. The gene calls are TRBV13 and TRBJ2-1, with 15 bases that match TRBD2. J lost 8 bases, V lost 3 bases, and 2 bases had no gene match. The CDR3 is 15 amino acids. CDR1 is PRHDT and CDR2 is FYEKMQ in the germline V gene (reference sequence).

CDR3 sequence (DNA): TGTGCCAGCAGTGAAGAATGGGGTGGCTACACCTTC. Its protein product is CASSEEWGGYTF. The V and J genes are TRBV6-5 and TRBJ1-2; D is undetermined. This CDR3 spans 12 amino acids. The ends were cut back, 5 bases at V and 7 bases at J, with 11 bases in the middle. CDR1 and CDR2 from the germline V gene are MNHEY and SVGAGI.

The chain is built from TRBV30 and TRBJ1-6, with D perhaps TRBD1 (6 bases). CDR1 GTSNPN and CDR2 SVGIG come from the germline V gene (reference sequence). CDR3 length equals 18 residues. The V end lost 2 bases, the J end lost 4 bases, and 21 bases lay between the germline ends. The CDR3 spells CAWSKQGSSARYNSPLHF. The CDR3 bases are TGTGCCTGGAGTAAACAGGGATCGAGCGCCAGATATAATTCACCCCTCCACTTT. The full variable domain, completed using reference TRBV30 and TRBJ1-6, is SQTIHQWPATLVQPVGSPLSLECTVEGTSNPNLYWYRQAAGRGLQLLFYSVGIGQISSEVPQNLSASRPQDRQFILSSKKLLLSDSGFYLCAWSKQGSSARYNSPLHFGNGTRLTVT.

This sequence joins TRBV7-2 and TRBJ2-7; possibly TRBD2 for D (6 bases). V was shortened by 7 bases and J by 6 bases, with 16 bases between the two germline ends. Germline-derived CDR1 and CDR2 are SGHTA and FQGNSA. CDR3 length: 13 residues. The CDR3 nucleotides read TGTGCCAGCACCAAAATGGGGGGAATCGAGCAGTACTTC. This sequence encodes CASTKMGGIEQYF.

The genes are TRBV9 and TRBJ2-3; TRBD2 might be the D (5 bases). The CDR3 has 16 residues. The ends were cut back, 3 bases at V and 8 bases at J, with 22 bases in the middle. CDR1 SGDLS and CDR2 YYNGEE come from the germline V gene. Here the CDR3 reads CASSEGLPDYRITQYF. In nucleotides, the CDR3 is TGTGCCAGCAGCGAAGGACTGCCTGACTACAGAATTACGCAGTATTTT.

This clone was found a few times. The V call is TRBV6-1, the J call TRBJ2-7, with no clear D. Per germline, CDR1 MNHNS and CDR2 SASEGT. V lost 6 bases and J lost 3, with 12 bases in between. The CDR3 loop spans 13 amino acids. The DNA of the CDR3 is TGTGCCAGCAGCAAAGACACCTACTACGAGCAGTACTTC. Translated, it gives CASSKDTYYEQYF.

The CDR3 spells CAGDLSERGYEQYF. Here the CDR3 DNA reads TGTGCCGGGGATCTCAGCGAAAGGGGCTACGAGCAGTACTTC. The chain links TRBV30 to TRBJ2-7, with a possible D match to TRBD1 (5 bases). Trimming removed 8 bases from V and 3 bases from J, with 20 bases in between. The CDR3 loop spans 14 amino acids. From germline, CDR1 is GTSNPN and CDR2 SVGIG (reference sequence).

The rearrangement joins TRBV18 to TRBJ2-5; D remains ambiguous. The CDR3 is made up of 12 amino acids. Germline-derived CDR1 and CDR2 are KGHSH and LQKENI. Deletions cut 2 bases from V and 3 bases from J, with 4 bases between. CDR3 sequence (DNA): TGTGCCAGCTCACCAATTGAAGAGACCCAGTACTTC. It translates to CASSPIEETQYF.

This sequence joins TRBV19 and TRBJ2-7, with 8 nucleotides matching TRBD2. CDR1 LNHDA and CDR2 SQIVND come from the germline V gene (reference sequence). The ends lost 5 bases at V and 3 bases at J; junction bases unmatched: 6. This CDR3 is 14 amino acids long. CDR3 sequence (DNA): TGTGCCAGTAGTTCGGGGGGGTTAGGCTACGAGCAGTACTTC. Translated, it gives CASSSGGLGYEQYF.